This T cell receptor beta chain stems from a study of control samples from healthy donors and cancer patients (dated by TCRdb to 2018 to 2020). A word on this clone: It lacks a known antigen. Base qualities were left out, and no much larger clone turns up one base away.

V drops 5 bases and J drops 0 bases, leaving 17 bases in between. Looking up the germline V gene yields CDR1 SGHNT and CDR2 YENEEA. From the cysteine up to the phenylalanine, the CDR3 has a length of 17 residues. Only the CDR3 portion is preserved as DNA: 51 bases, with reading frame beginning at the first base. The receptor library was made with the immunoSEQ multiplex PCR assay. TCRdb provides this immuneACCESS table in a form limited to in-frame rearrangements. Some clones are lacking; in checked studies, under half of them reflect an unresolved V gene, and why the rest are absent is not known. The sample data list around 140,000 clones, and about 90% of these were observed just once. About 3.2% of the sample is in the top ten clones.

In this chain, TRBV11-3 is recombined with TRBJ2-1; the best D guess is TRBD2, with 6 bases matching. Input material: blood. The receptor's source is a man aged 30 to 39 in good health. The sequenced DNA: TGTGCCAGCAGCCCATCCTTTGGGGGGAGCTCCTACAATGAGCAGTTCTTC. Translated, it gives CASSPSFGGSSYNEQFF.